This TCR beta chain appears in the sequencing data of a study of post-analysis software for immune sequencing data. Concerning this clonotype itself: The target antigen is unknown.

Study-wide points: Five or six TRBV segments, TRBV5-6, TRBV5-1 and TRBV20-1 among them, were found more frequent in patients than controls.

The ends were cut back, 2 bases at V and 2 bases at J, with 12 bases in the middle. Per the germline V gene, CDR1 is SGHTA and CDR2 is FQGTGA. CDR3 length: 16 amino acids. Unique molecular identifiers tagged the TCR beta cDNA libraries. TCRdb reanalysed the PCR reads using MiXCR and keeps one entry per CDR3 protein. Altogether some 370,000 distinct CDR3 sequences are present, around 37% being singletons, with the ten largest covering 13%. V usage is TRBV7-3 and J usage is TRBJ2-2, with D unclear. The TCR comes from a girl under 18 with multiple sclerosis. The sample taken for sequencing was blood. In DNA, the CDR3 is TGTGCCAGCAGCTTATTTGGCGGAACCAACACCGGGGAGCTGTTTTTT. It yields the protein CASSLFGGTNTGELFF. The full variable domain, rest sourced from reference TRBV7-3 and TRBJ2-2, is GAGVSQTPSNKVTEKGKYVELRCDPISGHTALYWYRQSLGQGPEFLIYFQGTGAADDSGLPNDRFFAVRPEGSVSTLKIQRTERGDSAVYLCASSLFGGTNTGELFFGEGSRLTVL.